This T cell receptor (beta chain) was captured by sequencing in a study of T cell changes during pregnancy in multiple sclerosis. The data were produced by immunoSEQ multiplex PCR, yet TCRdb's version contains in-frame clones alone and is incomplete. This table holds about 43,000 clones, roughly nine tenths found once. The sample here was peripheral blood, taken in the second trimester of pregnancy. This TCR derives from a female donor in good health, enrolled as a control in a pregnancy study.

CDR3 sequence: CASSIRTGGNQPQHF. The CDR3 DNA follows: TGTGCCAGTAGTATTCGGACAGGGGGTAATCAGCCCCAGCATTTT. The chain has TRBV19 and TRBJ1-5; TRBD1 matches at 10 bases. Trimming removed 3 bases from V and 4 bases from J; junction bases left unmatched: 3. From germline, CDR1 is LNHDA and CDR2 SQIVND (reference sequence). CDR3 length: 15 residues.